Shown below are 14 T cell receptor beta chains from a single sample sequenced in a study of shared clonotypes between healthy human individuals. The method was immunoSEQ multiplex PCR; TCRdb's version includes in-frame clones alone and lacks a portion of them. Here the sample spans fewer than 400,000 clones, roughly 70% being singletons. Sequences were obtained from memory CD4+ T cells sorted from blood. Subset noted: CD45RA-negative fraction. All receptors come from a young man in good health.

The V and J genes are TRBV19 and TRBJ1-2, with D tentatively TRBD1 (6 bases). The germline V and J ends were trimmed by 7 bases and 9 bases, with 21 bases remaining between them. The germline V gene encodes CDR1 LNHDA and CDR2 SQIVND (reference sequence). This CDR3 region has 14 residues. The CDR3: CASKGVEASGSYTF. The CDR3, as DNA: TGTGCCAGTAAGGGGGTAGAGGCCTCCGGGAGCTACACCTTC.

In regard to this clone: In the same sample, other DNA sequences code for this CDR3. The genes are TRBV5-1 and TRBJ2-1, with 10 bases identical to TRBD2. The germline gives CDR1 SGHRS, CDR2 YFSETQ. The V segment lost 2 bases and the J segment 8 bases; nucleotides outside the gene matches: 4. This CDR3 is built from 14 residues. The CDR3 DNA sequence: TGCGCCAGCAGCTTAGGGCTAGCGGGAGATGAGCAGTTCTTC. Protein: CASSLGLAGDEQFF.

J is TRBJ2-2 and V is TRBV6-5, with D possibly matching TRBD2 (6 bases). The CDR3 contains 15 residues. V was cut by 5 bases and J by 6 bases, with 16 bases left in between. The germline V gene has CDR1 MNHEY and CDR2 SVGAGI. The CDR3 here is CASSRLTRSPGELFF. Written as DNA, the CDR3 is TGTGCCAGCAGTAGACTGACTAGATCCCCCGGGGAGCTGTTTTTT.

The chain joins TRBV9 to TRBJ2-3, with D perhaps being TRBD1 or TRBD2 (5 bases each). V gave up 0 bases and J gave up 4 bases, with 24 bases separating them. The CDR3 loop spans 19 amino acids. CDR1 and CDR2 (germline): SGDLS, YYNGEE. In DNA, the CDR3 is TGTGCCAGCAGCGTAGAGGATATCTCCGTCCTACGGGGCCCAGATACGCAGTATTTT. This gives the protein CASSVEDISVLRGPDTQYF.

V is TRBV9 and J is TRBJ1-4; the D gene is possibly TRBD1 (5 bases). The CDR3 covers 13 residues. Trimming took 4 bases from V and 4 from J, leaving 8 bases between them. Germline V gives CDR1 SGDLS, CDR2 YYNGEE. CDR3 sequence (DNA): TGTGCCAGCAGCCGGGACCTTAATGAAAAACTGTTTTTT. Amino acid sequence: CASSRDLNEKLFF.

V and J are TRBV30 and TRBJ2-5; 7 bases align to TRBD1. The ends lost 3 bases at V and 5 bases at J; junction bases unmatched: 9. Germline-derived CDR1 and CDR2 are GTSNPN and SVGIG (reference sequence). The CDR3 totals 14 residues. The CDR3 DNA is TGTGCCTGGAGGAACCCCGGGACAGTGGAGACCCAGTACTTC. Protein product: CAWRNPGTVETQYF.

CDR3 sequence: CASTLGSSTDTQYF. In DNA, the CDR3 is TGTGCCAGCACACTAGGAAGTAGCACAGATACGCAGTATTTT. J is TRBJ2-3 and V is TRBV9; tentatively, D is TRBD2 (5 bases). The CDR3 length is 14 residues. The germline V and J ends were trimmed by 6 bases and 0 bases, with 11 bases remaining between them. Per the germline V gene, CDR1 is SGDLS and CDR2 is YYNGEE.

The chain has TRBV9 and TRBJ2-7, with a weak D call TRBD1 (6 bases). Germline V gene lookup returns CDR1 SGDLS and CDR2 YYNGEE. V was shortened by 4 bases and J by 3 bases, with 14 bases between the two germline ends. The CDR3 spans 14 residues. The DNA of the CDR3 is TGTGCCAGCAGCCCGCAGGGGATTCGCTACGAGCAGTACTTC. Translation gives CASSPQGIRYEQYF.

V is TRBV7-6 and J is TRBJ2-2; 8 bases are a match to TRBD2. V shed 0 bases and J 4 bases; nucleotides not matched to a gene: 7. Germline V gives CDR1 SGHVS, CDR2 FNYEAQ. This CDR3 region has 17 residues. CDR3 loop: CASSLAFSGVATGELFF. As DNA, the CDR3 is TGTGCCAGCAGCTTAGCGTTTAGCGGGGTAGCCACCGGGGAGCTGTTTTTT.

This chain links TRBV2 with TRBJ2-2; the D call may be TRBD1 or TRBD2 (7 bases each). Deletions cut 5 bases from V and 6 bases from J, with 13 bases between. The CDR3 spans 14 residues. Germline V gene lookup returns CDR1 SNHLY and CDR2 FYNNEI. The CDR3 DNA follows: TGTGCCAGCAGTTCGACAGGGAGGGCCGGGGAGCTGTTTTTT. This codes for CASSSTGRAGELFF.

The rearrangement links TRBV5-1 to TRBJ1-2; D uncertain. Germline V lookup: CDR1 SGHRS, CDR2 YFSETQ. CDR3 size: 13 residues. The ends were cut back, 0 bases at V and 8 bases at J, with 11 bases in the middle. The CDR3 protein is CASSLGGSGGYTF. CDR3 bases: TGCGCCAGCAGCTTGGGCGGGTCTGGAGGCTACACCTTC.

This clone was counted a single time. V gene TRBV5-6 combines with J gene TRBJ2-5; a possible D gene is TRBD1 (7 bases). The length of the CDR3 is 13 residues. Germline assignment: CDR1 SGHDT and CDR2 YYEEEE. V lost 2 bases, J lost 4 bases, and 9 bases lay in between. CDR3 bases: TGTGCCAGCAGCTTCAGGGGGGCAGAGACCCAGTACTTC. Translation gives CASSFRGAETQYF.

The V gene is TRBV5-5, the J gene TRBJ2-7; D is possibly TRBD2 (5 bases). Per the germline V gene, CDR1 is SGHKS and CDR2 is YYEKEE (reference sequence). CDR3 length: 17 residues. V was clipped by 2 bases and J by 2 bases, with 20 bases between them. The CDR3 protein is CASSFYSGEGLAYEQYF. The CDR3 nucleotides are TGTGCCAGCAGCTTCTATTCGGGTGAAGGACTTGCCTACGAGCAGTACTTC.

The chain is built from TRBV11-2 and TRBJ2-7, with a possible D match to TRBD1 (6 bases). Trimming pared 3 bases from V and 1 base from J, leaving 16 bases between. This CDR3 is built from 16 residues. In germline, CDR1 is SGHAT, CDR2 FQNNGV. The CDR3 bases are TGTGCCAGCAGCTTCCTCCTAGACAGGCGTTCCTACGAGCAGTACTTC. As protein: CASSFLLDRRSYEQYF.